The 24 T cell receptor beta chains presented below share a single source sample, sequenced in a study of blood T cells in healthy people across ages. The second PCR ran roughly 7 to 12 cycles with a sample-barcoded 5' primer and J-beta primers. TCRdb redid the calling of the 5' RACE reads with MiXCR, one entry per CDR3 protein. The sample lists about 630,000 distinct CDR3 sequences, 21% seen once, with under 4% in the top ten. The material sequenced was blood. These receptors originate from a man aged 70 or older in good health.

This clonotype was counted only a few times. This may arise from a read error, as a much more abundant clone is one base away. This rearrangement joins TRBV12-3 or TRBV12-4 to TRBJ1-2; tentatively, D is TRBD1 (5 bases). Trimming cost V 7 bases and J 7 bases, with 16 bases left between them. The CDR3 is 13 amino acids. The CDR3 DNA follows: TGTGCCAGCACTTGGGGGAAGGGCTGTGGCTACACCTTC. Its translation is CASTWGKGCGYTF.

This chain joins TRBV5-1 and TRBJ2-5; D is uncertain. The V gene's germline CDR1 is SGHRS and CDR2 YFSETQ. This CDR3 region has 13 residues. The ends were cut back, 1 base at V and 3 bases at J, with 7 bases in the middle. CDR3 amino acids: CASSLTQKETQYF. CDR3 sequence (DNA): TGCGCCAGCAGCTTGACCCAAAAAGAGACCCAGTACTTC.

In this sample, this clonotype turned up many times. J is TRBJ2-2 and V is TRBV2; a weak D match, TRBD2 (6 bases). CDR1 SNHLY and CDR2 FYNNEI come from the germline V gene. V lost 2 bases and J lost 4, with 20 bases in between. There are 18 residues in the CDR3. CDR3 nucleotide sequence: TGTGCCAGCAGTGAAAAGGGACTTGAAGAGTCAGGCACCGGGGAGCTGTTTTTT. It specifies CASSEKGLEESGTGELFF.

The rearrangement joins TRBV6-5 to TRBJ1-1, with D maybe TRBD1 (5 bases). V lost 6 bases and J lost 4, with 9 bases in between. The CDR3 is 12 amino acids. Germline V gene sequence: CDR1 MNHEY, CDR2 SVGAGI. CDR3 coding DNA: TGTGCCAGCAGCCCCAGGGCCACTGAAGCTTTCTTT. Residues: CASSPRATEAFF.

This clonotype was observed a handful of times. This chain links TRBV4-3 with TRBJ2-5, with D possibly matching TRBD2 (5 bases). Near its end, the DNA agrees better with TRBJ2-1, so the J call may be wrong. Germline CDR1 and CDR2: LGHNA and YSLEER. CDR3 size: 16 residues. The CDR3 nucleotides read TGCGCCAGCAGCCAAACGGACTTCTCGGGGTACAATGAGCAGTTCTTC. Protein sequence: CASSQTDFSGYNEQFF.

V and J are TRBV18 and TRBJ1-1, with D uncertain. V dropped 7 bases and J dropped 1 base, with 7 bases sitting between them. CDR1 KGHSH and CDR2 LQKENI come from the germline V gene. The length of the CDR3 is 12 residues. As DNA, the CDR3 is TGTGCCAGCTTCACTGGGAACACTGAAGCTTTCTTT. Protein sequence: CASFTGNTEAFF.

J is TRBJ1-2 and V is TRBV20-1, with D possibly matching TRBD1 (5 bases). Germline-derived CDR1 and CDR2 are DFQATT and SNEGSKA (reference sequence). This CDR3 region has 13 residues. Trimming took 4 bases from V and 1 from J, leaving 10 bases between them. The CDR3: CSAMDTNNYGYTF. CDR3 sequence (DNA): TGCAGTGCTATGGACACAAATAACTATGGCTACACCTTC.

This clonotype was found many times. The CDR3 loop is CASSTHRGQDNEQFF. The CDR3 DNA reads TGTGCCAGCAGTACCCACAGGGGGCAGGACAATGAGCAGTTCTTC. The chain carries TRBV6-2 or TRBV6-3 and TRBJ2-5, with TRBD1 matching 9 bases. TRBJ2-1 matches the DNA end more closely, so the J call is doubtful. The CDR3 spans 15 residues. Germline loops: CDR1 MNHEY, CDR2 SVGEGT.

Only a few counts were recorded for this clonotype. The V call is TRBV4-3, the J call TRBJ1-2, with D uncertain. This CDR3 spans 14 amino acids. V was clipped by 0 bases and J by 4 bases, with 9 bases between them. Per the germline V gene, CDR1 is LGHNA and CDR2 is YSLEER. The CDR3 coding sequence is TGCGCCAGCAGCCAAGACCGCAGCCGCTATGGCTACACCTTC. This encodes CASSQDRSRYGYTF.

The CDR3 loop is CASSPVGLAGADTQYF. The CDR3 DNA reads TGTGCCAGCAGTCCCGTAGGACTAGCGGGAGCAGATACGCAGTATTTT. The chain joins TRBV28 to TRBJ2-3; the match to TRBD2 covers 13 bases. CDR3 length: 16 residues. V lost 5 bases and J lost 4; bases outside the gene matches: 6. Germline V CDR1 and CDR2: MDHEN, SYDVKM.

V usage is TRBV6-2 or TRBV6-3 and J usage is TRBJ2-3, with 7 bases lining up with TRBD2. J gave up 2 bases and V 0 bases, and 5 bases lay outside the gene matches. This CDR3 region has 16 residues. Germline V lookup: CDR1 MNHEY, CDR2 SVGEGT. This chain's CDR3 is CASSYSEREITDTQYF. The CDR3 nucleotides are TGTGCCAGCAGTTACTCGGAGCGGGAAATCACAGATACGCAGTATTTT.

This clonotype was seen a few times. The V call is TRBV18, the J call TRBJ1-1, with D unclear. V was pared by 5 bases and J by 3 bases, with 10 bases between. CDR3 length: 13 residues. The germline gives CDR1 KGHSH, CDR2 LQKENI. The CDR3 loop reads CASSGSRDTEAFF. The CDR3 bases are TGTGCCAGCTCAGGGTCGAGGGACACTGAAGCTTTCTTT.

This clonotype was picked up a small number of times. The J gene is TRBJ2-3, the V gene TRBV28; tentative D call: TRBD1 (6 bases). Trimming stripped 2 bases from V and 2 bases from J, with 17 bases between. The germline gives CDR1 MDHEN, CDR2 SYDVKM. The CDR3 contains 17 residues. The DNA for the CDR3 is TGTGCCAGCAGTTTACGCCAGGGGCTAGCTTACACAGATACGCAGTATTTT. Its protein is CASSLRQGLAYTDTQYF.

The chain joins TRBV10-3 to TRBJ1-1; D is possibly TRBD1 (5 bases). The CDR3 is 13 residues long. Between the trimmed V and J ends, which lost 6 bases and 7 bases, there was a span of 15 bases. Germline values: CDR1 ENHRY, CDR2 SYGVKD. The CDR3 sequence: CAIRRGGEDEAFF. DNA of the CDR3: TGTGCCATCAGGCGAGGAGGGGAGGATGAAGCTTTCTTT.

This chain joins TRBV3-1 and TRBJ2-3; 9 bases match TRBD2. V trimming: 4 bases; J trimming: 3 bases; junction bases outside the gene matches: 11. Per the germline V gene, CDR1 is LGHDT and CDR2 is YNNKEL (reference sequence). The CDR3 contains 17 residues. In nucleotides, the CDR3 is TGTGCCAGCAGCCTTGTGGCGGGAGGGCCGAAAACAGATACGCAGTATTTT. It encodes CASSLVAGGPKTDTQYF.

V gene TRBV5-1 combines with J gene TRBJ2-3; the match to TRBD2 covers 7 bases. Germline V gene sequence: CDR1 SGHRS, CDR2 YFSETQ. This CDR3 contains 18 residues. J gave up 4 bases and V 3 bases, and 17 bases lay outside the gene matches. CDR3 sequence (DNA): TGCGCCAGCAGCTCGGCCGGGGCGGGAGTAAGTGGTGCAGATACGCAGTATTTT. Translation gives CASSSAGAGVSGADTQYF.

V usage is TRBV25-1 and J usage is TRBJ2-7; D perhaps matches TRBD1 (5 bases). Germline CDR1 is MGHDK and CDR2 is SYGVNS. Trimming pared 2 bases from V and 0 bases from J, leaving 8 bases between. The CDR3 runs 14 residues. CDR3 protein: CASSEPGNSYEQYF. The CDR3 DNA is TGTGCCAGCAGTGAACCAGGGAACTCCTACGAGCAGTACTTC.

The chain is built from TRBV20-1 and TRBJ2-1; D ambiguous. The germline CDR1 and CDR2 sequences are DFQATT and SNEGSKA (reference sequence). The CDR3 spans 16 residues. V was trimmed by 0 bases and J by 5 bases, leaving 17 bases between them. In DNA form, the CDR3 reads TGCAGTGCTAGAGACGCCCAGGTTTCATGGAACAATGAGCAGTTCTTC. Translation gives CSARDAQVSWNNEQFF.

J is TRBJ2-7 and V is TRBV6-6, with 10 bases matching TRBD2. The CDR3 extends over 14 amino acids. After removal of 6 bases from V and 5 bases from J, the junction contained 7 bases not matched to a gene. Germline lookup yields CDR1 MNHNY and CDR2 SVGAGI (reference sequence). The CDR3 loop reads CASRGLAGVHEQYF. For the CDR3, the DNA is TGTGCCAGCAGGGGCCTAGCGGGAGTTCACGAGCAGTACTTC.

This clonotype was observed many times. The chain uses TRBV4-3 and TRBJ2-1; TRBD2 aligns across 9 bases. CDR3 size: 14 residues. Germline CDR1 reads LGHNA; CDR2 reads YSLEER. The V and J ends lost 4 bases and 9 bases, in that order; junction bases with no gene match: 7. The CDR3 DNA sequence: TGCGCCAGCAGCCGCTCGGCGGGAGGGGGTGAGCAGTTCTTC. Translated, it gives CASSRSAGGGEQFF.

In its sample, this clonotype was seen a few times. V usage is TRBV20-1 and J usage is TRBJ1-2; D not certain. This CDR3 comprises 10 residues. Germline CDR1 DFQATT, CDR2 SNEGSKA (reference sequence). The V gene lost 5 bases and the J gene lost 8 bases, with 9 bases spanning the gap. For the CDR3, the DNA is TGCAGTGCTCCCTCGTGGGGCTACACCTTC. The encoded protein is CSAPSWGYTF.

The sample holds a few counts of this clonotype. The genes are TRBV2 and TRBJ2-2, with D perhaps matching TRBD1 (5 bases). The CDR3 is made up of 14 amino acids. Trimming removed 2 bases from V and 5 bases from J, with 9 bases in between. Germline assignment: CDR1 SNHLY and CDR2 FYNNEI. The CDR3 loop reads CASSELGRTGELFF. CDR3 coding DNA: TGTGCCAGCAGTGAACTGGGGCGTACCGGGGAGCTGTTTTTT.

This clonotype was found a few times. V and J are TRBV4-1 and TRBJ2-4; D possibly matches TRBD1 or TRBD2 (5 bases each). Trimming shortened V by 1 base and J by 0 bases, and 10 bases separated the two germline ends. The CDR3 consists of 16 residues. Germline V gene lookup returns CDR1 MGHRA and CDR2 YSYEKL. CDR3 sequence (DNA): TGCGCCAGCAGCCAAGGTTACGGGACAGCCAAAAACATTCAGTACTTC. Translation: CASSQGYGTAKNIQYF.

This clonotype has just a few counts. This chain joins TRBV18 and TRBJ2-1, with D uncertain. The germline V and J ends were trimmed by 2 bases and 4 bases, with 12 bases remaining between them. Germline-derived CDR1 and CDR2 are KGHSH and LQKENI. The CDR3 length is 15 residues. The DNA of the CDR3 is TGTGCCAGCTCACCAGGCGGATTTGGTTACAATGAGCAGTTCTTC. It codes for CASSPGGFGYNEQFF. The full variable domain, in which reference TRBV18 and TRBJ2-1 provide the parts outside the CDR3, is NAGVMQNPRHLVRRRGQEARLRCSPMKGHSHVYWYRQLPEEGLKFMVYLQKENIIDESGMPKERFSAEFPKEGPSILRIQQVVRGDSAAYFCASSPGGFGYNEQFFGPGTRLTVL.